The 4 T cell receptor beta chains presented below share a single source sample, sequenced in a study of post-analysis software for immune sequencing data. Study-level results: TRBV5-6, TRBV5-1 and TRBV20-1 were among roughly five TRBV segments more frequent in patients than controls.

No antigen has been identified for these receptors. Every TCR beta cDNA library bore unique molecular identifiers. TCRdb analysed the PCR reads with MiXCR anew, one entry per CDR3 protein. The repertoire holds 450,000 to 700,000 distinct CDR3 sequences, with roughly 47% as singletons. The sequenced material came from blood. The receptors were gathered from a girl aged 10-17 years with multiple sclerosis.

CDR3 in DNA: TGTGCCAGCAGTTTCGGGATCAATCAGCCCCAGCATTTT. Its protein product is CASSFGINQPQHF. The J gene is TRBJ1-5, the V gene TRBV27; no clear D gene. V gave up 3 bases and J gave up 3 bases, with 6 bases separating them. Germline CDR1 MNHEY, CDR2 SMNVEV (reference sequence). CDR3 length: 13 amino acids.

This clonotype was found a few times. The chain carries TRBV12-3 or TRBV12-4 and TRBJ2-3, with no clear D. The V end was cut by 5 bases, the J end by 0 bases, with 6 bases between. The CDR3 totals 13 residues. The CDR3 region is CASSHDSTDTQYF. The CDR3 DNA is TGTGCCAGCAGTCACGACAGCACAGATACGCAGTATTTT.

This CDR3 reads CAISLFQGPGQSGANVLTF. CDR3 DNA: TGTGCCATCAGCTTATTCCAGGGCCCCGGTCAATCTGGGGCCAACGTCCTGACTTTC. The chain carries TRBV10-3 and TRBJ2-6; tentatively, D is TRBD1 (5 bases). With 6 bases removed from V and 1 base from J, the gap between germline ends came to 22 bases. The CDR3 consists of 19 residues. Germline lookup yields CDR1 ENHRY and CDR2 SYGVKD.

The chain has TRBV6-1 and TRBJ2-5; 11 bases match TRBD2. There are 15 residues in the CDR3. The germline gives CDR1 MNHNS, CDR2 SASEGT. The V and J ends lost 5 bases and 5 bases, in that order; junction bases with no gene match: 7. The CDR3 here is CASSYSGRAGETQYF. The CDR3 region has the DNA TGTGCCAGCAGTTATAGCGGGAGGGCCGGGGAGACCCAGTACTTC.